This is a list of T cell receptor beta chains from one sample in a study of T cells in Graves' hyperthyroidism and ophthalmopathy. In TCRdb, the multiplex PCR reads were re-called with MiXCR into one record per CDR3 protein. Here the sample spans about 420,000 distinct CDR3 sequences, approximately 15% being singletons. The sequenced sample was blood. The source is a woman aged 18 to 35 with Graves' hyperthyroidism. The CDR3 runs from the conserved cysteine through the conserved F or W. D genes are given only for firm matches. Expanded clones are given a class, and other clones once, few, many or no size at all.

j_gene | abundance | d_gene | v_gene | CDR3aa | CDR3nt
TRBJ2-5 | many | TRBD2 | TRBV7-3 | CASSLLAGRQETQYF | TGTGCCAGCAGCCTTCTAGCGGGGAGGCAAGAGACCCAGTACTTC
TRBJ2-7 | once | NA | TRBV9 | CASSVGAGRSYEQYF | TGTGCCAGCAGCGTAGGGGCAGGGCGCTCCTACGAGCAGTACTTC
TRBJ2-7 | NA | NA | TRBV9 | CASSVAGVGEQYF | TGTGCCAGCAGCGTAGCTGGGGTGGGAGAGCAGTACTTC
TRBJ2-7 | many | NA | TRBV2 | CASTLERPRTYEQYF | TGTGCCAGCACCCTCGAACGGCCTCGGACCTACGAGCAGTACTTC
TRBJ1-5 | many | NA | TRBV7-9 | CASSFKGPRIFSNQPQHF | TGTGCCAGCAGCTTTAAGGGACCGAGAATCTTTAGCAATCAGCCCCAGCATTTT
TRBJ2-1 | many | TRBD2 | TRBV20-1 | CSARAGGITYNEQFF | TGCAGTGCTAGAGCGGGGGGGATAACGTACAATGAGCAGTTCTTC
TRBJ2-3 | many | NA | TRBV10-3 | CATARPSTDTQYF | TGTGCCACCGCCCGACCGAGCACAGATACGCAGTATTTT
TRBJ2-1 | NA | NA | TRBV5-1 | CASSPAQGLFF | TGCGCCAGCAGCCCTGCCCAGGGCCTGTTCTTC
TRBJ1-2 | NA | NA | TRBV9 | CASSVEGYYGYTF | TGTGCCAGCAGCGTAGAGGGATACTATGGCTACACCTTC
TRBJ2-7 | many | NA | TRBV7-8 | CASSSQSGPRSYEQYF | TGTGCCAGCAGCTCCCAATCGGGACCGAGGTCCTACGAGCAGTACTTC
TRBJ2-7 | many | NA | TRBV20-1 | CSAIPPLTISYEQYF | TGCAGTGCCATTCCTCCTCTAACTATCTCCTACGAGCAGTACTTC
TRBJ1-1 | many | TRBD1 | TRBV13 | CASSLNRQGLLNTEAFF | TGTGCCAGCAGCCTTAACCGACAGGGTCTCCTGAACACTGAAGCTTTCTTT
TRBJ1-1 | many | TRBD1 | TRBV5-1 | CASSYLGQAGTEAFF | TGCGCCAGCAGCTACCTGGGACAGGCGGGCACTGAAGCTTTCTTT
TRBJ2-1 | many | TRBD2 | TRBV5-1 | CASSLSSGGGYNEQFF | TGCGCCAGCAGCTTGTCTTCGGGAGGTGGCTACAATGAGCAGTTCTTC
TRBJ1-1 | many | NA | TRBV28 | CASGGAEAFF | TGTGCCAGTGGGGGGGCTGAAGCTTTCTTT
TRBJ1-2 | many | NA | TRBV30 | CAWSEGRGGYTF | TGTGCCTGGAGTGAGGGGAGGGGGGGCTACACCTTC
TRBJ2-5 | NA | NA | TRBV4-1 | CASSVGLSVKTQYF | TGCGCCAGCAGCGTTGGACTGAGCGTAAAGACCCAGTACTTC
TRBJ2-7 | many | TRBD1 | TRBV27 | CASSLGTDLLYEQYF | TGTGCCAGCAGTTTAGGGACAGATTTGTTGTACGAGCAGTACTTC
TRBJ2-3 | few | NA | TRBV7-6 | CASSVWRPGGSSTDTQYF | TGTGCCAGCAGCGTGTGGCGACCAGGAGGATCTAGCACAGATACGCAGTATTTT
TRBJ1-1 | many | NA | TRBV12-3/TRBV12-4 | CASSQQGTNTEAFF | TGTGCCAGCAGTCAACAGGGTACTAACACTGAAGCTTTCTTT
TRBJ2-1 | many | NA | TRBV9 | CASSGHQGLNEQFF | TGTGCCAGCAGCGGCCACCAGGGACTCAATGAGCAGTTCTTC
TRBJ1-1 | many | NA | TRBV6-2/TRBV6-3 | CASSYMGSTEAFF | TGTGCCAGCAGTTACATGGGGAGCACTGAAGCTTTCTTT
TRBJ1-5 | many | NA | TRBV12-3/TRBV12-4 | CASSLDNLQPQHF | TGTGCCAGCAGTTTGGACAATCTACAGCCCCAGCATTTT
TRBJ2-7 | many | NA | TRBV28 | CASSNTGYEQYF | TGTGCCAGCAGCAATACAGGTTACGAGCAGTACTTC
TRBJ1-2 | NA | NA | TRBV19 | CASSPVGGYGYTF | TGTGCCAGTAGTCCTGTAGGGGGCTATGGCTACACCTTC
TRBJ2-2 | few | TRBD2 | TRBV5-1 | CASTSPAGTDSGELFF | TGCGCCAGCACCTCTCCAGCGGGGACTGACTCCGGGGAGCTGTTTTTT
TRBJ2-1 | many | NA | TRBV5-1 | CASSLDTGSYNEQFF | TGCGCCAGCAGCTTGGATACGGGGTCCTACAATGAGCAGTTCTTC
TRBJ1-2 | many | NA | TRBV7-9 | CASSSLEGEGVYGYTF | TGTGCCAGCAGCTCCCTCGAGGGGGAAGGGGTCTATGGCTACACCTTC
TRBJ2-5 | NA | TRBD1 | TRBV7-3 | CASSLRGSGTQYF | TGTGCCAGCAGCCTCAGGGGGAGCGGGACCCAGTACTTC
TRBJ1-2 | many | NA | TRBV27 | CASSLSDSSGYTF | TGTGCCAGCAGCTTATCGGACTCCTCCGGCTACACCTTC
TRBJ2-1 | many | TRBD2 | TRBV20-1 | CSASAGLAGGGGYNEQFF | TGCAGTGCTTCCGCGGGGCTAGCGGGAGGAGGTGGCTACAATGAGCAGTTCTTC
TRBJ2-7 | many | NA | TRBV28 | CAIHRMGEQYF | TGTGCCATCCACCGAATGGGCGAGCAGTACTTC
TRBJ2-7 | NA | TRBD2 | TRBV4-1 | CASSREITGGEQYF | TGCGCCAGCAGCCGAGAAATAACGGGGGGCGAGCAGTACTTC
TRBJ1-1 | many | TRBD1 | TRBV2 | CASRRQGRPMTEAFF | TGTGCCAGCAGGAGACAGGGGCGCCCAATGACTGAAGCTTTCTTT
TRBJ1-1 | many | NA | TRBV7-2 | CASSPRVRGLNTEAFF | TGTGCCAGCAGCCCCCGTGTGCGGGGGTTGAACACTGAAGCTTTCTTT
TRBJ2-1 | NA | TRBD2 | TRBV12-3/TRBV12-4 | CASSFRLAGALEQFF | TGTGCCAGCAGTTTCCGACTAGCGGGAGCGCTTGAGCAGTTCTTC
TRBJ2-7 | NA | TRBD2 | TRBV20-1 | CSASSGLAAGYEQYF | TGCAGTGCTAGTTCCGGACTAGCGGCGGGCTACGAGCAGTACTTC
TRBJ2-7 | many | NA | TRBV18 | CASSQEAGTYEQYF | TGTGCCAGCTCACAGGAGGCGGGAACCTACGAGCAGTACTTC
TRBJ2-5 | NA | TRBD2 | TRBV5-4 | CASSVTSGRVQYF | TGTGCCAGCAGTGTGACTAGCGGGAGGGTCCAGTACTTC
TRBJ2-1 | few | TRBD2 | TRBV19 | CASSTGTSNEQFF | TGTGCCAGTAGTACGGGGACTAGCAATGAGCAGTTCTTC